This TCR beta chain comes out of a study of regulatory T cells in long-lasting Graves disease. According to the study, TCR beta libraries were built with iRepertoire HTBI primers and CDR3-region Arm-PCR. TCRdb re-derived calls from the multiplex PCR reads in MiXCR, one entry per CDR3 protein. This sample yields roughly 500,000 distinct CDR3 sequences, of which roughly 12% are seen a single time; about 10% belongs to the top ten. The table lists this clonotype with many counts. Trimming shortened V by 5 bases and J by 9 bases, and 14 bases separated the two germline ends. The CDR3 is made up of 13 amino acids. Documented time point: newly diagnosed GD, antithyroid drugs for less than 3 months. Making the TCR library involved RNA that had been extracted from PBMCs. These data also formed part of another study, on T cells in Graves' hyperthyroidism and ophthalmopathy.

Sequenced material: peripheral blood mononuclear cells (PBMCs), taken at new diagnosis, from a patient treated with antithyroid drugs. This sequence originates from a man in his thirties or forties with Graves disease. The rearrangement links TRBV12-3 or TRBV12-4 to TRBJ1-3, with D possibly being TRBD1 (6 bases). CDR3 DNA: TGTGCCAGCAGTCAAGACAGGTTCAGCACCATATATTTT. Translating gives CASSQDRFSTIYF.